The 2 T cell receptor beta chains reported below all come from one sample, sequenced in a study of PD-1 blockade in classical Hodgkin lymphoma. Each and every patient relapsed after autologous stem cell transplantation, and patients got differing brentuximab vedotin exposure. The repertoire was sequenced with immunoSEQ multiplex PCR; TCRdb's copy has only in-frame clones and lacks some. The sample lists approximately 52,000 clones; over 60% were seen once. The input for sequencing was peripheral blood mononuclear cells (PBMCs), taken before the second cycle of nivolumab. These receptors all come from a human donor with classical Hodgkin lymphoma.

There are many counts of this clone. The CDR3 DNA reads as TGTGCCAGCAGTGTTGGACTGGCAGCCGCTAACTATGGCTACACCTTC. Protein sequence: CASSVGLAAANYGYTF. This chain joins TRBV2 and TRBJ1-2; D uncertain. V shed 4 bases and J shed 0 bases, with 15 bases lying between them. This CDR3 region has 16 residues. Germline V gene lookup returns CDR1 SNHLY and CDR2 FYNNEI.

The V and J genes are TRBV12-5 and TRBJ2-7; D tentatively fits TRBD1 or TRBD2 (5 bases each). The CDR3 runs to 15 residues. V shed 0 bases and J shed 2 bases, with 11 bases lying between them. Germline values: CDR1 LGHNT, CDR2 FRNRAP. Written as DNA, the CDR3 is TGTGCTAGTGGTTTGGTGGGGGATCGTACCTACGAGCAGTACTTC. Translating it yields CASGLVGDRTYEQYF.